The 22 T cell receptor beta chains below come from one sample, sequenced in a study of CD8 T cells in ankylosing spondylitis. What these receptors recognize is not known. Overall study results and limits: For ankylosing spondylitis blood, a TCR beta motif of under 10 highly homologous variants appeared characteristic.

MiXCR was run by TCRdb on the 5' RACE reads, yielding one entry per CDR3 protein. Of under 850,000 distinct CDR3 sequences in the sample, 15% to 20% were seen once. The sequenced material came from blood, either unsorted or a sorted T cell fraction (not recorded which). All receptors come from a male donor with ankylosing spondylitis.

This clonotype was recorded a few times. The rearrangement joins TRBV25-1 to TRBJ2-1, with a tentative D call TRBD2 (6 bases). The CDR3 is 16 amino acids. The V gene lost 6 bases and the J gene lost 1 base, with 16 bases spanning the gap. CDR1 and CDR2 (germline): MGHDK, SYGVNS. The DNA for the CDR3 is TGTGCCAGCAGGAGGGGCGGGGACCTATCCTACAATGAGCAGTTCTTC. Translating gives CASRRGGDLSYNEQFF.

This chain joins TRBV5-1 and TRBJ1-4; no firm D call. Trimming pared 5 bases from V and 6 bases from J, leaving 17 bases between. Germline lookup yields CDR1 SGHRS and CDR2 YFSETQ. The CDR3 totals 15 residues. Here the CDR3 DNA reads TGCGCCAGCAGAGTCAACCCCAGAGGAGATGAAAAACTGTTTTTT. Translating it yields CASRVNPRGDEKLFF. The variable domain in full, with the rest retrieved from reference TRBV5-1 and TRBJ1-4, is KAGVTQTPRYLIKTRGQQVTLSCSPISGHRSVSWYQQTPGQGLQFLFEYFSETQRNKGNFPGRFSGRQFSNSRSEMNVSTLELGDSALYLCASRVNPRGDEKLFFGSGTQLSVL.

The chain links TRBV7-2 to TRBJ2-4, with D possibly matching TRBD1 (5 bases). Germline values: CDR1 SGHTA, CDR2 FQGNSA. This CDR3 spans 16 amino acids. The germline V and J ends were trimmed by 5 bases and 0 bases, with 14 bases remaining between them. The CDR3, as DNA: TGTGCCAGCAGCGCCCCGTCCACAGGAGCCAAAAACATTCAGTACTTC. This codes for CASSAPSTGAKNIQYF.

This sequence joins TRBV7-9 and TRBJ2-2; D is perhaps TRBD2 (6 bases). Trimming cost V 3 bases and J 4 bases, with 12 bases left between them. Germline-derived CDR1 and CDR2 are SEHNR and FQNEAQ (reference sequence). This CDR3 contains 15 residues. The DNA of the CDR3 is TGTGCCAGCAGCTTCGGGGGAATGGGCACCGGGGAGCTGTTTTTT. Its translation is CASSFGGMGTGELFF.

V is TRBV28 and J is TRBJ1-1; TRBD1 agrees at 7 bases. Trimming at V came to 2 bases and at J to 4 bases, leaving 7 bases not matched to a gene. This CDR3 has 15 amino acids. Per the germline V gene, CDR1 is MDHEN and CDR2 is SYDVKM. The CDR3 DNA reads TGTGCCAGCAGTTTAACCGACAGGGTTGGCACTGAAGCTTTCTTT. Protein product: CASSLTDRVGTEAFF.

This clonotype has just one count. The chain combines TRBV6-2 or TRBV6-3 with TRBJ2-1, with TRBD2 matching over 11 bases. The CDR3 runs to 16 residues. J gave up 6 bases and V 6 bases, and 10 bases lay outside the gene matches. Germline CDR1 reads MNHEY; CDR2 reads SVGEGT. The CDR3 loop is CASSPRVLAGGNEQFF. DNA of the CDR3: TGTGCCAGCAGCCCCCGGGTTCTAGCGGGAGGCAATGAGCAGTTCTTC.

This clonotype came up a few times. This chain uses TRBV10-2 with TRBJ2-1; perhaps TRBD2 as D (6 bases). CDR1 and CDR2 from the germline V gene are WSHSY and SAAADI. This CDR3 comprises 14 residues. Trimming pared 2 bases from V and 7 bases from J, leaving 12 bases between. CDR3 amino acids: CASSEVAVFNEQFF. In nucleotides, the CDR3 is TGCGCCAGCAGTGAGGTAGCGGTGTTTAATGAGCAGTTCTTC.

The chain is built from TRBV7-9 and TRBJ2-2; D not certain. Deletions cut 5 bases from V and 4 bases from J, with 8 bases between. The germline V gene has CDR1 SEHNR and CDR2 FQNEAQ (reference sequence). The CDR3 has 13 amino acids. CDR3 in DNA: TGTGCCAGCAGCCGCCCAGCCACCGGGGAGCTGTTTTTT. This encodes CASSRPATGELFF.

V usage is TRBV3-1 and J usage is TRBJ2-3; D remains ambiguous. From germline, CDR1 is LGHDT and CDR2 YNNKEL (reference sequence). The CDR3 covers 14 residues. V was trimmed by 1 base and J by 4 bases, leaving 9 bases between them. The CDR3 nucleotides read TGTGCCAGCAGCCAAGCATCTACCCCAGATACGCAGTATTTT. Encoded protein: CASSQASTPDTQYF.

This sequence joins TRBV12-3 or TRBV12-4 and TRBJ2-1; D perhaps matches TRBD2 (6 bases). The CDR3 is made up of 15 amino acids. V lost 4 bases and J lost 8, with 18 bases in between. CDR3 nucleotide sequence: TGTGCCAGCAGTTCGGGGGTGGGCCCTTCGGATGAGCAGTTCTTC. This translates into CASSSGVGPSDEQFF.

This clonotype was picked up a small number of times. The chain combines TRBV6-2 or TRBV6-3 with TRBJ2-2, with D maybe TRBD2 (6 bases). The CDR3 has 14 residues. V was pared by 6 bases and J by 0 bases, with 8 bases between. Germline CDR1 reads MNHEY; CDR2 reads SVGEGT. The CDR3 loop reads CASRSSANTGELFF. Here the CDR3 DNA reads TGTGCCAGCAGGTCTAGCGCGAACACCGGGGAGCTGTTTTTT.

The chain links TRBV7-8 to TRBJ2-7, with TRBD1 identical over 8 bases. The CDR3 has 17 amino acids. The germline V gene encodes CDR1 SGHVS and CDR2 FQNEAQ. Trimming cost V 0 bases and J 4 bases; bases outside gene matches: 11. The CDR3 reads CASSLAATGQGLYEQYF. CDR3 DNA: TGTGCCAGCAGCTTAGCGGCCACCGGACAGGGCCTGTACGAGCAGTACTTC.

This chain links TRBV20-1 with TRBJ1-2; 7 bases are shared with TRBD1. Germline loops: CDR1 DFQATT, CDR2 SNEGSKA (reference sequence). The ends lost 6 bases at V and 7 bases at J; junction bases unmatched: 11. The CDR3 is 13 residues long. The CDR3 DNA sequence: TGCAGTGCGCGAGACAGGGTTGGGCGTGGCTACACCTTC. It translates to CSARDRVGRGYTF.

The sample holds a few counts of this clonotype. The V gene is TRBV11-2, the J gene TRBJ1-3; the D is unclear. The CDR3 length is 16 residues. CDR1 and CDR2 from the germline V gene are SGHAT and FQNNGV. Deletions cut 6 bases from V and 0 bases from J, with 15 bases between. The CDR3 DNA sequence: TGTGCCAGCAGTCCCTTGGACGGCTTCTCTGGAAACACCATATATTTT. Translation gives CASSPLDGFSGNTIYF.

The rearrangement joins TRBV12-3 or TRBV12-4 to TRBJ1-1; 7 nucleotides align to TRBD1. This CDR3 region has 14 residues. With 6 bases clipped from V and 4 bases from J, the junction kept 8 bases outside the gene matches. As DNA, the CDR3 is TGTGCCAGCAGCCAGACAGGGCCCGGCACTGAAGCTTTCTTT. Encoded protein: CASSQTGPGTEAFF.

V usage is TRBV20-1 and J usage is TRBJ2-1; 10 bases match TRBD2. From germline, CDR1 is DFQATT and CDR2 SNEGSKA (reference sequence). J gave up 3 bases and V 4 bases, and 6 bases lay outside the gene matches. The CDR3 runs to 15 residues. The CDR3 region has the DNA TGCAGTGCTAAGATAGCGGGAGGCCTCTACAATGAGCAGTTCTTC. It translates to CSAKIAGGLYNEQFF.

This chain uses TRBV7-3 with TRBJ2-2, with D possibly matching TRBD2 (6 bases). The V end lost 6 bases, the J end lost 2 bases, and 13 bases lay between the germline ends. The CDR3 is made up of 15 amino acids. Germline V gene data show CDR1 as SGHTA and CDR2 as FQGTGA. This chain's CDR3 is CASRPPGVNTGELFF. The DNA for the CDR3 is TGTGCCAGCAGGCCCCCGGGGGTTAACACCGGGGAGCTGTTTTTT.

The rearrangement joins TRBV11-2 to TRBJ2-7; maybe TRBD2 (6 bases). Germline assignment: CDR1 SGHAT and CDR2 FQNNGV. V was trimmed by 3 bases and J by 0 bases, leaving 15 bases between them. The CDR3 runs to 16 residues. The CDR3 DNA sequence: TGTGCCAGCAGCTTGAGTCGCGGGGTGCTCTCCTACGAGCAGTACTTC. This translates into CASSLSRGVLSYEQYF.

This clonotype was counted a single time. The chain couples TRBV19 to TRBJ1-4; 8 bases align to TRBD1. The CDR3 covers 16 residues. The germline V gene encodes CDR1 LNHDA and CDR2 SQIVND (reference sequence). After removal of 10 bases from V and 0 bases from J, the junction contained 10 bases not matched to a gene. As DNA, the CDR3 is TGTGCCACCCGTCAGGGGGCGGGGGCAACTAATGAAAAACTGTTTTTT. Protein sequence: CATRQGAGATNEKLFF.

The chain joins TRBV12-3 or TRBV12-4 to TRBJ1-2; weak D call: TRBD1 (6 bases). V lost 3 bases and J lost 6, with 8 bases in between. CDR3 size: 12 residues. The CDR3: CASSFSGDGYTF. The CDR3 DNA is TGTGCCAGCAGTTTTTCAGGGGATGGCTACACCTTC.

This clonotype was recorded at least ten times. The chain recombines TRBV6-2 or TRBV6-3 with TRBJ2-2; D uncertain. V shed 0 bases and J shed 9 bases, with 11 bases lying between them. The CDR3 has 14 amino acids. Germline CDR1 and CDR2: MNHEY and SVGEGT. In DNA, the CDR3 is TGTGCCAGCAGTTACTCGAGGCGGCTCAGGGAGCTGTTTTTT. Its protein product is CASSYSRRLRELFF.

About this clonotype: The junction and the germline gene differ at one end; a read error may be behind it. This sequence joins TRBV12-3 or TRBV12-4 and TRBJ1-1; TRBD1 is a possible D gene (6 bases). The CDR3 has 14 residues. In nucleotides, the CDR3 is TGTGCCAGCAGCCCCCGGGGGGCGCACACTGGAGCTTTCTTT. It is translated as CASSPRGAHTGAFF.